The next 9 T cell receptor beta chains were all read from a single sample in a study of blood T cell repertoires in COVID-19. Assay used: immunoSEQ multiplex PCR; TCRdb lists only in-frame clones, some missing. In the table there are roughly 150,000 clones, approximately 84% of which are singletons. Sequenced sample: peripheral blood. The source is a human donor in a cohort sampled during active COVID-19.

V gene TRBV28 combines with J gene TRBJ2-7; possibly TRBD1 for D (5 bases). The ends were cut back, 1 base at V and 9 bases at J, with 10 bases in the middle. CDR3 length equals 12 residues. CDR1 and CDR2 (germline): MDHEN, SYDVKM. As DNA, the CDR3 is TGTGCCAGCAGTTTATACTCCAGGGTGCAGTACTTC. This gives the protein CASSLYSRVQYF. Full variable domain (missing parts from reference TRBV28 and TRBJ2-7): DVKVTQSSRYLVKRTGEKVFLECVQDMDHENMFWYRQDPGLGLRLIYFSYDVKMKEKGDIPEGYSVSREKKERFSLILESASTNQTSMYLCASSLYSRVQYFGPGTRLTVT.

The chain employs TRBV5-1 and TRBJ1-3, with a tentative D call TRBD1 (6 bases). V was shortened by 0 bases and J by 0 bases, with 10 bases between the two germline ends. Per the germline V gene, CDR1 is SGHRS and CDR2 is YFSETQ. The CDR3 contains 16 residues. CDR3 DNA: TGCGCCAGCAGCTTGGAGGTAGGGGGCTCTGGAAACACCATATATTTT. It encodes CASSLEVGGSGNTIYF.

The CDR3 sequence is CASSRRVGTEAFF. The CDR3 DNA follows: TGTGCCAGCAGTCGGCGGGTCGGCACTGAAGCTTTCTTT. V usage is TRBV2 and J usage is TRBJ1-1; D unresolved. CDR1 is SNHLY, CDR2 FYNNEI, per germline. Trimming left V 5 bases short and J 4 bases short, with 11 bases between. This CDR3 comprises 13 residues.

V usage is TRBV18 and J usage is TRBJ2-5; TRBD2 aligns across 7 bases. Germline assignment: CDR1 KGHSH and CDR2 LQKENI. The CDR3 consists of 13 residues. Trimming at V came to 4 bases and at J to 5 bases, leaving 4 bases not matched to a gene. The CDR3 DNA reads as TGTGCCAGCTCACTCGCCGGGGGGGAGACCCAGTACTTC. Amino acid sequence: CASSLAGGETQYF.

V and J are TRBV6-5 and TRBJ1-6, with D perhaps matching TRBD1 (5 bases). Trimming removed 5 bases from V and 7 bases from J, with 15 bases in between. There are 15 residues in the CDR3. Per germline, CDR1 MNHEY and CDR2 SVGAGI. The CDR3 DNA is TGTGCCAGCAGTATTACATGGGAGGGGAATTCACCCCTCCACTTT. Translation: CASSITWEGNSPLHF.

The chain has TRBV7-2 and TRBJ2-7, with TRBD2 matching over 7 bases. With V trimmed by 3 bases and J by 1 base, 9 bases remained unmatched. The germline CDR1 and CDR2 sequences are SGHTA and FQGNSA. The CDR3 contains 16 residues. CDR3 protein: CASSFPVGRGSYEQYF. CDR3 nucleotides: TGTGCCAGCAGCTTCCCCGTAGGGCGGGGGTCCTACGAGCAGTACTTC.

This sequence joins TRBV3-1 (or the pseudogene TRBV3-2) and TRBJ1-2; 10 nucleotides align to TRBD1. Losses at the gene ends were 3 bases for V and 7 bases for J; bases not matched to a gene: 2. Germline-derived CDR1 and CDR2 are LGHDT and YNNKEL (reference sequence). The CDR3 is 13 amino acids. The CDR3 loop is CASSQTGGPGYTF. CDR3 sequence (DNA): TGTGCCAGCAGCCAGACAGGGGGCCCTGGCTACACCTTC.

J is TRBJ1-1 and V is TRBV18; 8 bases are shared with TRBD1. Trimming took 6 bases from V and 7 from J; bases not matched to a gene: 10. Germline CDR1 and CDR2: KGHSH and LQKENI. This CDR3 comprises 14 residues. The CDR3 protein is CASSLGQGEVEAFF. CDR3 coding DNA: TGTGCCAGCTCTCTCGGACAGGGCGAGGTTGAAGCTTTCTTT. Looking up the rest from reference TRBV18 and TRBJ1-1 gives the full variable domain: NAGVMQNPRHLVRRRGQEARLRCSPMKGHSHVYWYRQLPEEGLKFMVYLQKENIIDESGMPKERFSAEFPKEGPSILRIQQVVRGDSAAYFCASSLGQGEVEAFFGQGTRLTVV.

The V call is TRBV3-1 (or the pseudogene TRBV3-2), the J call TRBJ2-3, with TRBD2 identical over 8 bases. This CDR3 is built from 16 residues. Germline V lookup: CDR1 LGHDT, CDR2 YNNKEL (reference sequence). Trimming removed 3 bases from V and 1 base from J; junction bases left unmatched: 6. CDR3: CASSHSGRGGTDTQYF. CDR3 DNA sequence: TGTGCCAGCAGCCACAGTGGGCGGGGGGGCACAGATACGCAGTATTTT.